The clone carrying this TCR beta chain was counted a few times. The antigen remains unidentified. This entry comes from a study of T cell repertoires in cytomegalovirus infection. About the study: Matching HLA type, along with CMV infection, was indicated by public TCR beta signatures.

Each CDR3 protein is one row after TCRdb ran MiXCR on the reads. The sample yields 700,000 to 900,000 distinct CDR3 sequences, almost 30% seen once. Overall study findings and caveats: HLA-C-restricted CMV clonotypes gave the most frequent clonotype in two of eight donors.

This CDR3 is 13 amino acids long. With 7 bases clipped from V and 3 bases from J, the junction kept 6 bases outside the gene matches. Germline lookup yields CDR1 MNHNY and CDR2 SVGAGI (reference sequence). The TCR comes from a human donor in good health (CMV status not recorded). Some clones in this sample may be carry-over from other donors' samples. The material sequenced was cultured CD8+ T cells from PBMCs, taken from culture after CMV antigen stimulation. The chain has TRBV6-6 and TRBJ2-7; TRBD1 matches 7 bases. CDR3 amino acids: CASTMGQLYEQYF. CDR3 in DNA: TGTGCCAGCACCATGGGACAGCTCTACGAGCAGTACTTC.